Presented here are 16 T cell receptor beta chains from one specimen sequenced in a study of T cell changes during pregnancy in multiple sclerosis. Libraries were prepared by immunoSEQ multiplex PCR; TCRdb keeps only in-frame clonotypes and omits some of them. The sample contains about 52,000 clones, around 92% of which appear only once. The sample was CD4+ T cells from peripheral blood mononuclear cells, taken in the third trimester of pregnancy. All receptors come from a female donor with multiple sclerosis, enrolled in a pregnancy study.

V and J are TRBV6-6 and TRBJ1-4; 7 bases map to TRBD1. V shed 8 bases, J shed 8 bases, and the junction held 5 bases outside the gene matches. CDR1 and CDR2 (germline): MNHNY, SVGAGI (reference sequence). The CDR3 runs 12 residues. In DNA, the CDR3 is TGTGCCAGCCAGGGGGTGGGAGAAAAACTGTTTTTT. Residues: CASQGVGEKLFF.

The chain uses TRBV27 and TRBJ1-2; D gene uncertain. The CDR3 sequence is 12 residues long. Trimming removed 4 bases from V and 7 bases from J, with 10 bases in between. The germline CDR1 and CDR2 sequences are MNHEY and SMNVEV (reference sequence). The DNA of the CDR3 is TGTGCCAGCAGTTCCCGGGTAGGTGGCTACACCTTC. As protein: CASSSRVGGYTF.

This clone was seen a handful of times. This sequence joins TRBV7-9 and TRBJ1-2, with D perhaps matching TRBD1 (5 bases). Deletions cut 1 base from V and 9 bases from J, with 12 bases between. CDR1 and CDR2 from the germline V gene are SEHNR and FQNEAQ (reference sequence). This CDR3 spans 13 amino acids. The CDR3 reads CASSLGTFGRYTF. CDR3 in DNA: TGTGCCAGCAGCTTAGGGACATTTGGACGCTACACCTTC.

In its sample, this clone was seen once. The V call is TRBV9, the J call TRBJ2-3, with TRBD2 as a possible D gene (5 bases). Trimming left V 0 bases short and J 7 bases short, with 12 bases between. CDR3 length: 14 residues. CDR1 is SGDLS and CDR2 is YYNGEE in the germline V gene. The CDR3 nucleotides are TGTGCCAGCAGCGTAGAGGCTAGCTTAAATACGCAGTATTTT. Translating gives CASSVEASLNTQYF.

CDR3 amino acids: CASCQRENTGELFF. Here the CDR3 DNA reads TGTGCCAGCTGTCAGCGGGAGAACACCGGGGAGCTGTTTTTT. The chain employs TRBV27 and TRBJ2-2; the match to TRBD2 covers 7 bases. This CDR3 comprises 14 residues. Germline V gene sequence: CDR1 MNHEY, CDR2 SMNVEV (reference sequence). V trimming: 8 bases; J trimming: 1 base; junction bases outside the gene matches: 4.

The CDR3 DNA sequence: TGCGCCAGCAGCAAATCTTCCTCCGGGACTAGCGGTTCCTACGAGCAGTACTTC. As protein: CASSKSSSGTSGSYEQYF. V usage is TRBV4-1 and J usage is TRBJ2-7; TRBD2 agrees at 11 bases. The CDR3 sequence is 18 residues long. Germline V gene sequence: CDR1 MGHRA, CDR2 YSYEKL. V lost 5 bases to trimming and J lost 1 base; unmatched junction nucleotides: 13.

This clone showed up just a few times. V gene TRBV19 combines with J gene TRBJ2-6; perhaps TRBD2 as D (6 bases). Germline CDR1 and CDR2: LNHDA and SQIVND (reference sequence). Between the trimmed V and J ends, which lost 6 bases and 0 bases, there was a span of 9 bases. The CDR3 has 15 residues. The CDR3 DNA reads as TGTGCCAGTAGACGGGGGTCCTCTGGGGCCAACGTCCTGACTTTC. This codes for CASRRGSSGANVLTF.

This clone turned up a few times. This rearrangement joins TRBV6-5 to TRBJ2-7; 8 bases fit TRBD1. Per the germline V gene, CDR1 is MNHEY and CDR2 is SVGAGI. This CDR3 has 15 amino acids. V lost 4 bases and J lost 7; bases outside the gene matches: 12. In DNA, the CDR3 is TGTGCCAGCAGTTCCAATTCGCAGGGGGCGCGAGAGCAGTACTTC. This gives the protein CASSSNSQGAREQYF.

The chain joins TRBV28 to TRBJ1-2, with D possibly being TRBD1 (5 bases). The CDR3 totals 13 residues. Germline CDR1 is MDHEN and CDR2 is SYDVKM. V was trimmed by 6 bases and J by 7 bases, leaving 15 bases between them. The chain's CDR3 is CASSPRGFSGYTF. The CDR3 DNA reads TGTGCCAGCAGCCCGCGGGGCTTTAGTGGCTACACCTTC.

This sequence joins TRBV29-1 and TRBJ2-5; D remains ambiguous. The DNA end is more similar to TRBJ2-7, so the J call may be wrong. The germline CDR1 and CDR2 sequences are SQVTM and ANQGSEA. The CDR3 consists of 13 residues. The CDR3 loop is CSAQDGQTYEQYF. In DNA, the CDR3 is TGCAGCGCCCAGGATGGTCAGACCTACGAGCAGTACTTC.

The V call is TRBV2, the J call TRBJ2-6; the match to TRBD2 covers 15 bases. The junction had 9 bases not matched to a gene; V was cut back by 6 bases and J by 0 bases. The germline V gene encodes CDR1 SNHLY and CDR2 FYNNEI. The CDR3 consists of 20 residues. CDR3 bases: TGTGCCAGCAGCTTGACTGGGACTAGCGGGGGGCTCTCTGGGGCCAACGTCCTGACTTTC. Encoded protein: CASSLTGTSGGLSGANVLTF.

The chain recombines TRBV6-5 with TRBJ1-2; TRBD1 matches 8 bases. The V segment lost 7 bases and the J segment 7 bases; nucleotides outside the gene matches: 5. The CDR3 runs to 12 residues. Germline V CDR1 and CDR2: MNHEY, SVGAGI. DNA for the CDR3: TGTGCCAGCAAGGACAGGGTCGGTGGCTACACCTTC. It translates to CASKDRVGGYTF.

The genes are TRBV5-1 and TRBJ2-3; a possible D gene is TRBD2 (6 bases). The germline V gene encodes CDR1 SGHRS and CDR2 YFSETQ. Trimming shortened V by 7 bases and J by 2 bases, and 11 bases separated the two germline ends. The CDR3 spans 13 residues. Here the CDR3 reads CASRGVITDTQYF. Here the CDR3 DNA reads TGCGCCAGCCGCGGGGTTATCACAGATACGCAGTATTTT.

V gene TRBV9 combines with J gene TRBJ1-5, with 7 bases fitting TRBD1. J was trimmed by 6 bases and V by 4 bases; bases with no gene match: 16. The CDR3 has 17 amino acids. Germline CDR1 and CDR2: SGDLS and YYNGEE. The CDR3 reads CASSFITSTGKGQPQHF. Written as DNA, the CDR3 is TGTGCCAGCAGCTTCATTACCTCGACAGGGAAAGGTCAGCCCCAGCATTTT.

The rearrangement joins TRBV7-3 to TRBJ2-1, with 10 bases fitting TRBD1. The CDR3 totals 13 residues. V shed 5 bases, J shed 8 bases, and the junction held 3 bases outside the gene matches. The germline gives CDR1 SGHTA, CDR2 FQGTGA. The CDR3 nucleotides are TGTGCCAGCAGCCTTGGGACAGGGGATGAGCAGTTCTTC. This sequence encodes CASSLGTGDEQFF.

V is TRBV27 and J is TRBJ1-6, with TRBD1 matching over 9 bases. From germline, CDR1 is MNHEY and CDR2 SMNVEV (reference sequence). The ends lost 7 bases at V and 10 bases at J; junction bases unmatched: 14. CDR3 length: 16 amino acids. CDR3 region: CASKRDRASSGSPLHF. CDR3 bases: TGTGCCAGCAAGAGGGACAGGGCGTCGTCGGGCTCACCCCTCCACTTT.